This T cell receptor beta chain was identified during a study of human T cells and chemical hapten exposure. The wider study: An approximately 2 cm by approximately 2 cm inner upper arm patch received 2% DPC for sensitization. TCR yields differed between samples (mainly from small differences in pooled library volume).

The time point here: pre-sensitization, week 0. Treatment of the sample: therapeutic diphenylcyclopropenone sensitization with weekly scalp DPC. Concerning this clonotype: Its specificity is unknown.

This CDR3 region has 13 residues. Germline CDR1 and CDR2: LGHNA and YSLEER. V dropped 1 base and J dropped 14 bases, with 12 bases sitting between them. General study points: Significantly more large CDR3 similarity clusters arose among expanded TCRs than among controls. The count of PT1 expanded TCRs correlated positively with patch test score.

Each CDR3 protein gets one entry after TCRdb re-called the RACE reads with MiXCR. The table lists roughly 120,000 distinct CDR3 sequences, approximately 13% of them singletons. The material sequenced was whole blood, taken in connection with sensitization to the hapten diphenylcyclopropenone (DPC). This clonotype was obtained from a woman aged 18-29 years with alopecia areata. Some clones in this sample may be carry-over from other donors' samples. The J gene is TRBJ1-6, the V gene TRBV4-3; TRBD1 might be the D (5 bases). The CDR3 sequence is CASSQAGRVSLHF. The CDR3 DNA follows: TGCGCCAGCAGCCAAGCAGGGAGGGTTTCCCTCCACTTT.